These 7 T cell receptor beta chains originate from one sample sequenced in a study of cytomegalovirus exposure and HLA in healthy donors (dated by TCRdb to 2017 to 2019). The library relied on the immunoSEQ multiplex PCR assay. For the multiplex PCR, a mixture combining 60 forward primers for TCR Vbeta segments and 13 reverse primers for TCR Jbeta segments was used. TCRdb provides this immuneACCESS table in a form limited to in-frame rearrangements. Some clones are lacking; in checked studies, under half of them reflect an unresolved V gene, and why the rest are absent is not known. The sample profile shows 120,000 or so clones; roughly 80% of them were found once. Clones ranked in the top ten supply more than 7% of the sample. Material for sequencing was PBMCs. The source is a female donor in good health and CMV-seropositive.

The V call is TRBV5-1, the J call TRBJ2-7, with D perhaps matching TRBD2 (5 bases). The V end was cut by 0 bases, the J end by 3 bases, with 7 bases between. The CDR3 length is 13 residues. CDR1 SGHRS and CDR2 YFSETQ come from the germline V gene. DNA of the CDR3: TGCGCCAGCAGCTTGGGGGAGTACTACGAGCAGTACTTC. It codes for CASSLGEYYEQYF.

For the CDR3, the DNA is TGTGCCAGCAGCGCAAATCTAAATTATAACTATGGCTACACCTTC. Translation: CASSANLNYNYGYTF. This chain connects TRBV6-5 to TRBJ1-2; unclear D gene. This CDR3 region has 15 residues. The ends were cut back, 6 bases at V and 1 base at J, with 15 bases in the middle. CDR1 and CDR2 from the germline V gene are MNHEY and SVGAGI.

The CDR3 loop reads CASSLGTGGNQPQHF. DNA of the CDR3: TGTGCCAGCAGTCTCGGGACAGGGGGGAATCAGCCCCAGCATTTT. The chain couples TRBV6-1 to TRBJ1-5; TRBD1 matches at 11 bases. The V segment lost 5 bases and the J segment 4 bases; nucleotides outside the gene matches: 4. Per germline, CDR1 MNHNS and CDR2 SASEGT. The CDR3 consists of 15 residues.

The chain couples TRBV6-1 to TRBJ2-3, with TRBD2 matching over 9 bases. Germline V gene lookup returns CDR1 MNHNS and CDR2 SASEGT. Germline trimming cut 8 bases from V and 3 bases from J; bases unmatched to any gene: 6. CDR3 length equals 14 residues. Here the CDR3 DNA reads TGTGCCAGCGGGCGGGGGGGGCTGACAGATACGCAGTATTTT. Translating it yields CASGRGGLTDTQYF.

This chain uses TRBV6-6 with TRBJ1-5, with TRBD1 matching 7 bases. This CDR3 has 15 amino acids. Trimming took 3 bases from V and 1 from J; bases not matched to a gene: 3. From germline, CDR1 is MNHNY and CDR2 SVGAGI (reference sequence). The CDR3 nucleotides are TGTGCCAGCAGTTATACACAGGGGAGCAATCAGCCCCAGCATTTT. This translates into CASSYTQGSNQPQHF.

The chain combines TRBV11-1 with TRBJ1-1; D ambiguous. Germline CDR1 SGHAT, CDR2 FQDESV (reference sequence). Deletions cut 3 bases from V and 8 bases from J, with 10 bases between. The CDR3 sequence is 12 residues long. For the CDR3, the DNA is TGTGCCAGCAGCTTCAGAAACGAAGAAGCTTTCTTT. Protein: CASSFRNEEAFF.

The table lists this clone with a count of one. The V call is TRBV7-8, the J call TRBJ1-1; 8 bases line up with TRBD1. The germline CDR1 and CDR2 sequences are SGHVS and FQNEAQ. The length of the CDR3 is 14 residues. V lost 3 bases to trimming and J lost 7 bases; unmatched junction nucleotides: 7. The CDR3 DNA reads TGTGCCAGCAGCTTGCAGACAGGGGTTTTTGAAGCTTTCTTT. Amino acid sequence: CASSLQTGVFEAFF.